The 19 T cell receptor beta chains given below trace back to one sample, sequenced in a study of blood T cells in healthy people across ages. Next came a second PCR, run for 7 to 11 cycles, which used a sample-barcoded 5' primer along with a J-beta primer mix. In TCRdb, the 5' RACE reads were re-called with MiXCR into one record per CDR3 protein. The table has about 1,500,000 distinct CDR3 sequences, under 30% seen once. The material sequenced was blood. Receptors were obtained from a woman in her 30s in good health.

This clonotype has more than one count but fewer than ten. The V and J genes are TRBV28 and TRBJ2-6; 8 nucleotides line up with TRBD1. CDR1 and CDR2 from the germline V gene are MDHEN and SYDVKM. The CDR3 is made up of 17 amino acids. Losses at the gene ends were 4 bases for V and 2 bases for J; bases not matched to a gene: 7. CDR3 sequence: CASSSLHRGAGANVLTF. The CDR3 bases are TGTGCCAGCAGTTCCCTCCACAGGGGGGCTGGGGCCAACGTCCTGACTTTC.

The chain is built from TRBV7-6 and TRBJ1-1; D ambiguous. CDR3 length equals 13 residues. Germline V gives CDR1 SGHVS, CDR2 FNYEAQ. With 0 bases removed from V and 13 bases from J, the gap between germline ends came to 15 bases. The CDR3 loop is CASSLAGTAGVFF. In DNA, the CDR3 is TGTGCCAGCAGCTTAGCGGGAACCGCTGGAGTTTTCTTT.

There are a few counts of this clonotype. This CDR3 is CASSLRGETAGKQFF. The CDR3 nucleotides are TGTGCCAGCAGCTTACGGGGGGAGACGGCGGGAAAGCAGTTCTTC. V gene TRBV7-9 combines with J gene TRBJ2-1; 7 nucleotides align to TRBD2. CDR1 and CDR2 from the germline V gene are SEHNR and FQNEAQ (reference sequence). Trimming cost V 2 bases and J 11 bases; bases outside gene matches: 12. The CDR3 consists of 15 residues. Variable domain in full (rest from reference TRBV7-9 and TRBJ2-1): DTGVSQNPRHKITKRGQNVTFRCDPISEHNRLYWYRQTLGQGPEFLTYFQNEAQLEKSRLLSDRFSAERPKGSFSTLEIQRTEQGDSAMYLCASSLRGETAGKQFFGPGTRLTVL.

A word on this clonotype: One end of the junction does not line up with germline, which may come from a read error. The chain links TRBV10-2 to TRBJ2-7; D is undetermined. Looked up from germline, CDR1 is WSHSY and CDR2 is SAAADI. The CDR3 is 15 residues long. CDR3 residues: CASGESVAASYEQYF. CDR3 DNA sequence: TGCGCCAGCGGTGAGTCGGTAGCAGCCTCCTACGAGCAGTACTTC.

The rearrangement joins TRBV7-9 to TRBJ2-1; D remains unclear. V lost 6 bases to trimming and J lost 9 bases, with 12 bases between them. The CDR3 loop spans 12 amino acids. Germline values: CDR1 SEHNR, CDR2 FQNEAQ (reference sequence). The CDR3 coding sequence is TGTGCCAGCAGTCGACCCGAATCTGAGCAGTTCTTC. The encoded protein is CASSRPESEQFF.

J is TRBJ1-3 and V is TRBV2, with TRBD1 identical over 8 bases. The V gene end was trimmed by 10 bases and the J gene end by 2 bases; junction bases not matched to a gene: 4. This CDR3 has 13 residues. Germline V gives CDR1 SNHLY, CDR2 FYNNEI. The CDR3 reads CATAGGTGNTIYF. The DNA for the CDR3 is TGTGCCACCGCAGGGGGCACTGGAAACACCATATATTTT.

This clonotype was detected ten times or more. The chain recombines TRBV7-2 with TRBJ2-3, with D maybe TRBD2 (5 bases). The CDR3 totals 15 residues. The V gene's germline CDR1 is SGHTA and CDR2 FQGNSA. Trimming cost V 5 bases and J 7 bases, with 19 bases left between them. The CDR3 is CASSPLASIVYTQYF. DNA of the CDR3: TGTGCCAGCAGCCCCCTGGCTAGCATAGTTTATACGCAGTATTTT.

As to this clonotype: Without the conserved terminal phenylalanine or tryptophan, this CDR3 likely stems from a read error. The J gene is TRBJ1-2, the V gene TRBV4-3, with D hard to call. With 0 bases removed from V and 8 bases from J, the gap between germline ends came to 16 bases. The CDR3 runs 15 residues. CDR1 LGHNA and CDR2 YSLEER come from the germline V gene. CDR3 DNA: TGCGCCAGCAGCCAAGACGCTGGCGGGATCGGGGGCTACACCTGC. Translating gives CASSQDAGGIGGYTC.

The sample holds a few counts of this clonotype. This chain joins TRBV7-3 and TRBJ1-1, with D tentatively TRBD1 (6 bases). The germline CDR1 and CDR2 sequences are SGHTA and FQGTGA. Trimming shortened V by 2 bases and J by 4 bases, and 11 bases separated the two germline ends. This CDR3 is built from 14 residues. The CDR3 DNA reads as TGTGCCAGCAGCTTATCTGGACAGCTCACTGAAGCTTTCTTT. Translating it yields CASSLSGQLTEAFF.

This chain joins TRBV29-1 and TRBJ2-1; D perhaps matches TRBD2 (6 bases). Trimming shortened V by 5 bases and J by 6 bases, and 17 bases separated the two germline ends. The CDR3 has 14 amino acids. Germline CDR1 and CDR2: SQVTM and ANQGSEA. CDR3 in DNA: TGCAGCGTTCGGGTGCGGGGAGCTGCCAATGAGCAGTTCTTC. The encoded protein is CSVRVRGAANEQFF.

Remarks on this clonotype: This may be a read error, as it is one base from a much larger clone. The chain links TRBV20-1 to TRBJ2-3, with 9 positions matching TRBD2. The J segment lost 3 bases and the V segment lost 0 bases, leaving 4 bases of the junction unmatched. The CDR3 length is 15 residues. Germline V gene lookup returns CDR1 DFQATT and CDR2 SNEGSKA (reference sequence). Written as DNA, the CDR3 is TGCAGTGCTAGAGATAGTAGCGGGAGAACAGATACGCAGTATTTT. Translation: CSARDSSGRTDTQYF.

V and J are TRBV5-1 and TRBJ2-3; TRBD2 aligns across 7 bases. The germline V gene has CDR1 SGHRS and CDR2 YFSETQ. The CDR3 sequence is 16 residues long. V dropped 0 bases and J dropped 0; count of bases not matched to a gene: 4. DNA of the CDR3: TGCGCCAGCAGCTTGGCTGAGGGAGGGAGCACAGATACGCAGTATTTT. Encoded protein: CASSLAEGGSTDTQYF.

The genes are TRBV29-1 and TRBJ1-1; D not certain. Germline CDR1 reads SQVTM; CDR2 reads ANQGSEA. The V and J ends lost 4 bases and 11 bases respectively, with 14 bases between them. The CDR3 totals 11 residues. The CDR3 loop reads CSVVEPLGAFF. CDR3 in DNA: TGCAGCGTTGTAGAACCCCTTGGGGCTTTCTTT.

There are a few counts of this clonotype. CDR3 residues: CAWSPRLAGEQYF. The CDR3 DNA reads TGTGCCTGGAGTCCCCGTCTTGCCGGAGAGCAGTACTTC. This rearrangement joins TRBV30 to TRBJ2-5, with D unresolved. The CDR3 contains 13 residues. The germline V and J ends were trimmed by 2 bases and 11 bases, with 18 bases remaining between them. In germline, CDR1 is GTSNPN, CDR2 SVGIG (reference sequence).

This clonotype was seen a handful of times. The chain uses TRBV5-1 and TRBJ1-5; D is uncertain. From germline, CDR1 is SGHRS and CDR2 YFSETQ. V was cut by 4 bases and J by 10 bases, with 18 bases left in between. The CDR3 consists of 14 residues. As DNA, the CDR3 is TGCGCCAGCAGCCTCGACGGGAAAACGGCCCCCCAGCATTTT. Protein sequence: CASSLDGKTAPQHF. The full variable domain, with the rest looked up from reference TRBV5-1 and TRBJ1-5, is KAGVTQTPRYLIKTRGQQVTLSCSPISGHRSVSWYQQTPGQGLQFLFEYFSETQRNKGNFPGRFSGRQFSNSRSEMNVSTLELGDSALYLCASSLDGKTAPQHFGDGTRLSIL.

A few counts support this clonotype. This chain uses TRBV12-3 or TRBV12-4 with TRBJ2-3; D tentatively fits TRBD1 or TRBD2 (7 bases each). Trimming left V 3 bases short and J 2 bases short, with 21 bases between. CDR3 length equals 18 residues. In DNA form, the CDR3 reads TGTGCCAGCAGTTTGAGCTCAGGGGGGGCGGCCTTCACAGATACGCAGTATTTT. It yields the protein CASSLSSGGAAFTDTQYF.

This clonotype was seen a few times. This rearrangement joins TRBV27 to TRBJ2-1; D ambiguous. V lost 4 bases to trimming and J lost 0 bases, with 16 bases between them. Per germline, CDR1 MNHEY and CDR2 SMNVEV (reference sequence). The CDR3 sequence is 17 residues long. The CDR3 loop is CASSSPFGGSSYNEQFF. For the CDR3, the DNA is TGTGCCAGCAGTTCTCCGTTTGGCGGCTCCTCCTACAATGAGCAGTTCTTC.

This clonotype showed up many times. The chain links TRBV20-1 to TRBJ2-7, with D possibly matching TRBD1 (5 bases). The CDR3 totals 13 residues. Germline V gene data show CDR1 as DFQATT and CDR2 as SNEGSKA (reference sequence). Trimming took off 1 base at V and 4 bases at J, with 11 bases between the two ends. The CDR3 sequence is CSARGGGLYEQYF. Written as DNA, the CDR3 is TGCAGTGCTAGAGGGGGCGGTTTATACGAGCAGTACTTC.

The chain links TRBV20-1 to TRBJ1-6, with 9 bases identical to TRBD1. The V gene end was trimmed by 4 bases and the J gene end by 10 bases; junction bases not matched to a gene: 5. This CDR3 is 13 amino acids long. Germline CDR1 reads DFQATT; CDR2 reads SNEGSKA (reference sequence). CDR3 residues: CSATDRGRSPLHF. The CDR3 DNA is TGCAGTGCTACGGACAGGGGCCGCTCACCCCTCCACTTT.